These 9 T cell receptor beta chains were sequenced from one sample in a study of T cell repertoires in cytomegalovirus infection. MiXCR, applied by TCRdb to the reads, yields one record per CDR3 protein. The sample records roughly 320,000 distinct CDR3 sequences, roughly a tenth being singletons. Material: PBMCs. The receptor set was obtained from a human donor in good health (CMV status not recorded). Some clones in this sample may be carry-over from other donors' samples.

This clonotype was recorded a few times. The CDR3: CASSLDGGVSYEQYF. Here the CDR3 DNA reads TGTGCCAGCAGCTTGGACGGGGGAGTCTCCTACGAGCAGTACTTC. The V gene is TRBV5-6, the J gene TRBJ2-7; weak D call: TRBD2 (6 bases). The CDR3 runs 15 residues. V was pared by 0 bases and J by 0 bases, with 10 bases between. The germline gives CDR1 SGHDT, CDR2 YYEEEE.

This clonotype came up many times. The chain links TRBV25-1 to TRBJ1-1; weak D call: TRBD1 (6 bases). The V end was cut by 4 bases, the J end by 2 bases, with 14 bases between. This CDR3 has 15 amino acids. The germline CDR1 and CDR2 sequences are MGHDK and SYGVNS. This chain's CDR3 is CASSGPDRGNTEAFF. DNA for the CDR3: TGTGCCAGCAGTGGTCCGGACAGAGGTAACACTGAAGCTTTCTTT. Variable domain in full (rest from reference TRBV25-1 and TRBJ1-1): EADIYQTPRYLVIGTGKKITLECSQTMGHDKMYWYQQDPGMELHLIHYSYGVNSTEKGDLSSESTVSRIRTEHFPLTLESARPSHTSQYLCASSGPDRGNTEAFFGQGTRLTVV.

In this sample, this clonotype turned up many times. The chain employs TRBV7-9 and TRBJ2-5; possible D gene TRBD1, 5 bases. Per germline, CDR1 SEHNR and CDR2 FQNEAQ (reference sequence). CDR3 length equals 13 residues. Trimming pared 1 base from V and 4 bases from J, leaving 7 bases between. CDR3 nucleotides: TGTGCCAGCAGCTTAGTAGGGGTAGAGACCCAGTACTTC. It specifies CASSLVGVETQYF.

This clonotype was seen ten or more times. The CDR3 sequence: CASSDWNEQFF. Written as DNA, the CDR3 is TGTGCCAGCAGTGACTGGAATGAGCAGTTCTTC. J is TRBJ2-1 and V is TRBV2; D gene uncertain. This CDR3 has 11 amino acids. Germline V gene data show CDR1 as SNHLY and CDR2 as FYNNEI. V lost 3 bases and J lost 7, with 4 bases in between.

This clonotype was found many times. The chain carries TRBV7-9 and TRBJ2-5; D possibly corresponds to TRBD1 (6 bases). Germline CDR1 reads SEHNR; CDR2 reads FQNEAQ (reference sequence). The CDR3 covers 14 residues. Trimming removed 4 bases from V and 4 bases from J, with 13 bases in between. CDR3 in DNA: TGTGCCAGCAGCTCCGGACAGCCCGGAGAGACCCAGTACTTC. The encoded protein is CASSSGQPGETQYF.

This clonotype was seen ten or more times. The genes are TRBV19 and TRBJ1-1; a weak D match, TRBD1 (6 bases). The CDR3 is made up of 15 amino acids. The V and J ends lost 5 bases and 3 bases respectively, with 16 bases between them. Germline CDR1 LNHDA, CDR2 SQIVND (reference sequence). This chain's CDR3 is CASSPPVRGDTEAFF. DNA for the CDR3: TGTGCCAGTAGTCCTCCCGTCAGGGGAGACACTGAAGCTTTCTTT.

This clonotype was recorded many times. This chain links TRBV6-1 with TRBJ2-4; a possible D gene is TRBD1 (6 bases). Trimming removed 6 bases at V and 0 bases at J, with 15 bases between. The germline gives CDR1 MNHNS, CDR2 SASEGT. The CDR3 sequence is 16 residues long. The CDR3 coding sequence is TGTGCCAGCAGCGGACAGCCTTTTCTAGCCAAAAACATTCAGTACTTC. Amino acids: CASSGQPFLAKNIQYF.

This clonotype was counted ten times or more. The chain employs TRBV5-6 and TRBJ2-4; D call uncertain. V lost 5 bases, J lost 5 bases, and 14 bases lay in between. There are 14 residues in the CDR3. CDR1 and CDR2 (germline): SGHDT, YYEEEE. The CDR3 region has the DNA TGTGCCAGCAGTTTAGTTGTTCTAGAAAACATTCAGTACTTC. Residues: CASSLVVLENIQYF.

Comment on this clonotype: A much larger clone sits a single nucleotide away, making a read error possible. In nucleotides, the CDR3 is TGTGCCAGTAGTATCCTCGGGGGCCCGAACACTGTAGCTTTCTTT. Its protein product is CASSILGGPNTVAFF. The chain is built from TRBV19 and TRBJ1-1; possibly TRBD1 for D (6 bases). The length of the CDR3 is 15 residues. CDR1 is LNHDA and CDR2 is SQIVND in the germline V gene (reference sequence).